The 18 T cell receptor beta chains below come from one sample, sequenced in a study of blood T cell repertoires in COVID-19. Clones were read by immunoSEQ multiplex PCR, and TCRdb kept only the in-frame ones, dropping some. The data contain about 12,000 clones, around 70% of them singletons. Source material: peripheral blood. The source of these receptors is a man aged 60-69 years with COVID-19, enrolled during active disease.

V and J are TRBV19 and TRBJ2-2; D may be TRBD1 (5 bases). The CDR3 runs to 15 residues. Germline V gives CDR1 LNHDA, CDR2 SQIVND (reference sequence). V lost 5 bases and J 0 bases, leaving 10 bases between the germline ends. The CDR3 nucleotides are TGTGCCAGTAGTCAGGACAATGCGAACACCGGGGAGCTGTTTTTT. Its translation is CASSQDNANTGELFF.

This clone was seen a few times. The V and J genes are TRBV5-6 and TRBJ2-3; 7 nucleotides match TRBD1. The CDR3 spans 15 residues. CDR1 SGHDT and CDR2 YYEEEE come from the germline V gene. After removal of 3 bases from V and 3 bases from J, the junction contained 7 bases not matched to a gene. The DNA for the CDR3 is TGTGCCAGCAGCTCGGGGACAGTGGGAACAGATACGCAGTATTTT. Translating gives CASSSGTVGTDTQYF.

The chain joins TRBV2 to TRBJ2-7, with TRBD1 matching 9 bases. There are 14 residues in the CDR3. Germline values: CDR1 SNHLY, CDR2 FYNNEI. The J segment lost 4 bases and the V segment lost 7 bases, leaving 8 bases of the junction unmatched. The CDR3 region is CASIHRGLMYEQYV. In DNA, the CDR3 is TGTGCCAGCATACACAGGGGGCTGATGTACGAGCAGTACGTC.

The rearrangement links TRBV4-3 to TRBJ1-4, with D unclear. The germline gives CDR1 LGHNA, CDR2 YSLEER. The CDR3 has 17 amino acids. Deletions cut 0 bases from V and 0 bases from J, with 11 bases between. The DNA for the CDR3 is TGCGCCAGCAGCCAAGAGGGAGAGGGAACAACTAATGAAAAACTGTTTTTT. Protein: CASSQEGEGTTNEKLFF.

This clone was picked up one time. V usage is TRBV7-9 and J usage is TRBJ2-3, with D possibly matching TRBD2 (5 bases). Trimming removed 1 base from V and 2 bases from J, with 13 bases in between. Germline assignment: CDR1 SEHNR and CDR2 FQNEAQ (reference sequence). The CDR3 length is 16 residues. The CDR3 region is CASSLGLAGDTDTQYF. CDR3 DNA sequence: TGTGCCAGCAGCTTAGGGCTAGCCGGTGACACAGATACGCAGTATTTT.

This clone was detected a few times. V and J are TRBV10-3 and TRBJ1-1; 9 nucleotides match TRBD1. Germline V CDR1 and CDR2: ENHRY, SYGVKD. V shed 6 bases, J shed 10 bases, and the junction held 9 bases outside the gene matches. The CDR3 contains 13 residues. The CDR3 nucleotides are TGTGCCATCAGCCTTGACAGGGGGATCGGAGCTTTCTTT. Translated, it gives CAISLDRGIGAFF.

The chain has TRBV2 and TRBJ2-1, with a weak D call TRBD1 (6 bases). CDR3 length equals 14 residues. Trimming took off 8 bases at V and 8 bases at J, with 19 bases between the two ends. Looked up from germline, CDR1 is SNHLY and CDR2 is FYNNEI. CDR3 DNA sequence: TGTGCCAGCTTGACAGGCGGACCCCCCCATGAGCAGTTCTTC. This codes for CASLTGGPPHEQFF.

The CDR3 is CSVVGGEPEKLFF. The CDR3 DNA reads as TGCAGCGTTGTTGGGGGGGAACCGGAAAAACTGTTTTTT. The chain has TRBV29-1 and TRBJ1-4, with D possibly TRBD1 on 5 matching bases. Trimming took 4 bases from V and 8 from J, leaving 14 bases between them. This CDR3 comprises 13 residues. CDR1 is SQVTM and CDR2 is ANQGSEA in the germline V gene.

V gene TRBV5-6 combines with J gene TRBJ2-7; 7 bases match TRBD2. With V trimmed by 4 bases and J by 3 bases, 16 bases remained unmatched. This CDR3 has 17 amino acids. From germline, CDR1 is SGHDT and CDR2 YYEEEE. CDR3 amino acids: CASSPLGGEGRFYEQYV. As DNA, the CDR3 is TGTGCCAGCAGCCCCCTGGGGGGGGAGGGTAGATTCTACGAGCAGTACGTC.

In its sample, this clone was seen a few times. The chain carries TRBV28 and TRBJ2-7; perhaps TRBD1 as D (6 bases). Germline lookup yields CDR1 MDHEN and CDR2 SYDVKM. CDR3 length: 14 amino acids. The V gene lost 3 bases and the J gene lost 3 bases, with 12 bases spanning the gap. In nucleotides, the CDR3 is TGTGCCAGCAGTTTCAGGGGAACGGTCTACGAGCAGTACGTC. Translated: CASSFRGTVYEQYV.

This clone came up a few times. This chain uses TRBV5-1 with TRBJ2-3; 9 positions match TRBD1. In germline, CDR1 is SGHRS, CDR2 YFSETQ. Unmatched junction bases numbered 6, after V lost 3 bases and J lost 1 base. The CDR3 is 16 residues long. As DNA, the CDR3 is TGCGCCAGCAGCTCTACAGGGGGCGCTGGCACAGATACGCAGTATTTT. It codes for CASSSTGGAGTDTQYF.

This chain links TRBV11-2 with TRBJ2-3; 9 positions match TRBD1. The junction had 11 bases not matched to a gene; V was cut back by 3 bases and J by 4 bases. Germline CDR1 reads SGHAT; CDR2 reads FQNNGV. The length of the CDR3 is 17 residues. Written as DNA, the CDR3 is TGTGCCAGCAGCTTTCTTGCTGGGACAGGGCTAGCAGATACGCAGTATTTT. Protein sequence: CASSFLAGTGLADTQYF.

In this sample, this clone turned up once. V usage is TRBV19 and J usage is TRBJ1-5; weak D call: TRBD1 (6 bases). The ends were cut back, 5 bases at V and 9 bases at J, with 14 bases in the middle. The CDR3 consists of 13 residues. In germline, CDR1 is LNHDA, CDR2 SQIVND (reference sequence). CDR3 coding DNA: TGTGCCAGTAGTCCAGGGGCCGGTAGGCCCCAGCATTTT. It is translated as CASSPGAGRPQHF. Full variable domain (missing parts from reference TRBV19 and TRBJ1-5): DGGITQSPKYLFRKEGQNVTLSCEQNLNHDAMYWYRQDPGQGLRLIYYSQIVNDFQKGDIAEGYSVSREKKESFPLTVTSAQKNPTAFYLCASSPGAGRPQHFGDGTRLSIL.

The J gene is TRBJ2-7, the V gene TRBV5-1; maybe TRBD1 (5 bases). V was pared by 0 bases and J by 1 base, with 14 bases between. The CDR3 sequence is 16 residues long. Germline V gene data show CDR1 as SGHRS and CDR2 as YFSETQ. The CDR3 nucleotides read TGCGCCAGCAGCTTGGAAGAGACAGCTCTTTCCTACGAGCAGTACTTC. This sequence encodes CASSLEETALSYEQYF.

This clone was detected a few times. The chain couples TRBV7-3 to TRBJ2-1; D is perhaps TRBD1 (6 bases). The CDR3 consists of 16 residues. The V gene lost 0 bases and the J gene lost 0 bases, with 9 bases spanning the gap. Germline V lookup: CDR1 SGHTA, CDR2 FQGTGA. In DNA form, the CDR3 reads TGTGCCAGCAGCTTAACCGGGACACCCTCCTACAATGAGCAGTTCTTC. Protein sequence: CASSLTGTPSYNEQFF.

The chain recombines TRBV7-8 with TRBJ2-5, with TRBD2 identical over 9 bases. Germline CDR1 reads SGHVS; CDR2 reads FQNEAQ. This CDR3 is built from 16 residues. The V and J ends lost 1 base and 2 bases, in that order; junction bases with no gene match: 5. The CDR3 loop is CASSLEAAGGQETQYF. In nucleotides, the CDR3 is TGTGCCAGCAGCTTAGAAGCGGCGGGAGGGCAAGAGACCCAGTACTTC.

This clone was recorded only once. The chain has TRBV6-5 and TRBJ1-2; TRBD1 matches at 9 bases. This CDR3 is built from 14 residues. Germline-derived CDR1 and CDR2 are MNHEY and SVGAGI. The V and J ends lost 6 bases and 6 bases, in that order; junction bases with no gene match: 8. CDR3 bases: TGTGCCAGCAGCCCCGACAGGGGGTCTGATGGCTACACCTTC. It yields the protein CASSPDRGSDGYTF.

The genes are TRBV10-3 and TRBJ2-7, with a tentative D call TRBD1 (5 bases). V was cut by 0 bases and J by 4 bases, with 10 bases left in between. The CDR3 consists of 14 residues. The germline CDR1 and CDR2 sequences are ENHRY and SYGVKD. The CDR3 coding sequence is TGTGCCATCAGTGAGTCAACAGGCGCTTACGAGCAGTACGTC. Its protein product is CAISESTGAYEQYV.